This entry lists 25 T cell receptor beta chains sequenced from one sample in a study of blood T cell repertoires in COVID-19. Assay used: immunoSEQ multiplex PCR; TCRdb lists only in-frame clones, some missing. The sample contains around 400,000 clones, roughly four fifths of which appear only once. Sequencing was done on a sample of PBMCs or T cells enriched from blood (not recorded which). These receptors originate from a woman aged 45-60 years who had recovered from COVID-19.

Only a few counts were recorded for this clone. V is TRBV6-5 and J is TRBJ1-6, with D unclear. The CDR3 is made up of 12 amino acids. V gave up 3 bases and J gave up 15 bases, with 12 bases separating them. Germline assignment: CDR1 MNHEY and CDR2 SVGAGI. The CDR3 DNA follows: TGTGCCAGCAGTTATCCGGGAGCGGACCTCCACTTT. It yields the protein CASSYPGADLHF.

The chain couples TRBV13 to TRBJ2-1; a possible D gene is TRBD2 (6 bases). Trimming removed 7 bases from V and 3 bases from J, with 16 bases in between. This CDR3 spans 15 amino acids. The germline gives CDR1 PRHDT, CDR2 FYEKMQ (reference sequence). The CDR3 DNA reads as TGTGCCAGCAAATGGAGGGCCGGACTCTACAATGAGCAGTTCTTC. This gives the protein CASKWRAGLYNEQFF.

The rearrangement uses TRBV25-1 and TRBJ1-1; tentatively, D is TRBD1 (6 bases). V dropped 4 bases and J dropped 1 base, with 10 bases sitting between them. The CDR3 has 14 amino acids. Germline V CDR1 and CDR2: MGHDK, SYGVNS. Here the CDR3 reads CASSGTGRNTEAFF. DNA for the CDR3: TGTGCCAGCAGTGGTACAGGGAGGAACACTGAAGCTTTCTTT.

The chain joins TRBV19 to TRBJ2-2; 8 bases map to TRBD2. Unmatched junction bases numbered 8, after V lost 10 bases and J lost 4 bases. This CDR3 region has 14 residues. Germline V lookup: CDR1 LNHDA, CDR2 SQIVND (reference sequence). The CDR3 DNA reads as TGTGCCACCTACAGCGGGGGCGGCACCGGGGAGCTGTTTTTT. It specifies CATYSGGGTGELFF.

The chain employs TRBV5-4 and TRBJ2-5, with D hard to call. V gave up 4 bases and J gave up 2 bases, with 9 bases separating them. Germline V gene sequence: CDR1 SGHNT, CDR2 YYREEE (reference sequence). There are 13 residues in the CDR3. The CDR3, as DNA: TGTGCCAGCAGCCTCGACTCGCAAGAGACCCAGTACTTC. This sequence encodes CASSLDSQETQYF.

Here the CDR3 reads CASSSGLALYEQYF. For the CDR3, the DNA is TGTGCCAGCAGCTCGGGACTAGCTCTCTACGAGCAGTACTTC. The chain combines TRBV5-6 with TRBJ2-7; 9 bases match TRBD2. The V and J ends lost 3 bases and 3 bases, in that order; junction bases with no gene match: 4. Per the germline V gene, CDR1 is SGHDT and CDR2 is YYEEEE. The CDR3 is made up of 14 amino acids.

V and J are TRBV9 and TRBJ1-2, with D unclear. In germline, CDR1 is SGDLS, CDR2 YYNGEE. V lost 0 bases to trimming and J lost 8 bases, with 14 bases between them. This CDR3 region has 14 residues. The CDR3 is CASSVGADGWGYTF. As DNA, the CDR3 is TGTGCCAGCAGCGTAGGGGCCGACGGTTGGGGCTACACCTTC.

The chain joins TRBV7-8 to TRBJ1-4, with TRBD1 as a possible D gene (6 bases). The V gene's germline CDR1 is SGHVS and CDR2 FQNEAQ. This CDR3 is built from 15 residues. V gave up 3 bases and J gave up 3 bases, with 11 bases separating them. For the CDR3, the DNA is TGTGCCAGCAGCTTGCAGGGGATAGCTAATGAAAAACTGTTTTTT. This codes for CASSLQGIANEKLFF.

This clone was detected once. The chain carries TRBV3-1 (or the pseudogene TRBV3-2) and TRBJ1-2; the D is unclear. The CDR3 is made up of 15 amino acids. V was pared by 0 bases and J by 5 bases, with 13 bases between. CDR1 and CDR2 (germline): LGHDT, YNNKEL (reference sequence). The CDR3 DNA is TGTGCCAGCAGCCAAGATCCGGGGTTGGGGTATGGCTACACCTTC. Protein product: CASSQDPGLGYGYTF.

The CDR3 here is CASSRAGTGAYEQYF. The CDR3 coding sequence is TGTGCCAGCAGCAGAGCCGGGACAGGGGCCTACGAGCAGTACTTC. The V gene is TRBV5-4, the J gene TRBJ2-7, with 10 bases matching TRBD1. Per the germline V gene, CDR1 is SGHNT and CDR2 is YYREEE (reference sequence). The CDR3 consists of 15 residues. Trimming took 4 bases from V and 2 from J; bases not matched to a gene: 6.

This clone was seen once. J is TRBJ1-5 and V is TRBV12-3 or TRBV12-4; perhaps TRBD1 as D (5 bases). V was pared by 3 bases and J by 11 bases, with 11 bases between. This CDR3 has 12 amino acids. In DNA form, the CDR3 reads TGTGCCAGCAGTTTCTTTCCGGGGGCCCAGCATTTT. Its translation: CASSFFPGAQHF.

The chain is built from TRBV7-9 and TRBJ2-7; D not certain. Germline CDR1 and CDR2: SEHNR and FQNEAQ (reference sequence). The CDR3 totals 13 residues. V lost 5 bases to trimming and J lost 1 base, with 9 bases between them. The CDR3 reads CASSGDGSYEQYF. In DNA form, the CDR3 reads TGTGCCAGCAGCGGTGACGGGTCCTACGAGCAGTACTTC.

This sequence joins TRBV6-5 and TRBJ1-5, with D possibly TRBD1 on 6 matching bases. Looked up from germline, CDR1 is MNHEY and CDR2 is SVGAGI. Trimming took off 6 bases at V and 3 bases at J, with 12 bases between the two ends. This CDR3 is built from 14 residues. The CDR3 coding sequence is TGTGCCAGCAGGCGGGGGGCGATCAATCAGCCCCAGCATTTT. Translated, it gives CASRRGAINQPQHF.

This sequence joins TRBV24-1 and TRBJ2-3; 7 bases line up with TRBD2. The CDR3 has 14 residues. V was clipped by 7 bases and J by 5 bases; unmatched bases: 8. Germline CDR1 reads KGHDR; CDR2 reads SFDVKD. The CDR3 DNA sequence: TGTGCCACCAGCTCAACTAGCGCAGGAGATACGCAGTATTTT. It specifies CATSSTSAGDTQYF.

The chain has TRBV7-6 and TRBJ1-4; a weak D match, TRBD1 (5 bases). With 2 bases removed from V and 5 bases from J, the gap between germline ends came to 12 bases. Looked up from germline, CDR1 is SGHVS and CDR2 is FNYEAQ. This CDR3 contains 15 residues. The chain's CDR3 is CASSLYQGSNEKLFF. The CDR3 DNA is TGTGCCAGCAGCTTATATCAGGGTTCCAATGAAAAACTGTTTTTT.

This chain connects TRBV9 to TRBJ2-1; 11 bases agree with TRBD2. Germline CDR1 reads SGDLS; CDR2 reads YYNGEE. There are 16 residues in the CDR3. V was pared by 4 bases and J by 3 bases, with 6 bases of the junction left unmatched. CDR3 sequence reads: CASSRGTSGDYNEQFF. The CDR3 region has the DNA TGTGCCAGCAGCCGGGGGACTAGCGGAGACTACAATGAGCAGTTCTTC.

V is TRBV29-1 and J is TRBJ1-5; D is possibly TRBD1 (5 bases). Trimming stripped 5 bases from V and 7 bases from J, with 15 bases between. CDR1 and CDR2 (germline): SQVTM, ANQGSEA. CDR3 size: 13 residues. The DNA for the CDR3 is TGCAGCGTTACGACAGCTCGGAACCAGCCCCAGCATTTT. This gives the protein CSVTTARNQPQHF.

The chain carries TRBV20-1 and TRBJ1-1; maybe TRBD1 (5 bases). The CDR3 is made up of 11 amino acids. Deletions cut 3 bases from V and 11 bases from J, with 13 bases between. CDR1 is DFQATT and CDR2 is SNEGSKA in the germline V gene (reference sequence). CDR3: CSASGGAGAFF. The CDR3 coding sequence is TGCAGTGCTAGTGGCGGGGCTGGGGCTTTCTTT.

The chain employs TRBV3-1 (or the pseudogene TRBV3-2) and TRBJ2-2; TRBD2 matches at 14 bases. J gave up 3 bases and V 4 bases, and 7 bases lay outside the gene matches. Germline CDR1 reads LGHDT; CDR2 reads YNNKEL (reference sequence). This CDR3 is built from 18 residues. The chain's CDR3 is CASSRGLAGEGYTGELFF. For the CDR3, the DNA is TGTGCCAGCAGCCGGGGACTAGCGGGAGAGGGGTACACCGGGGAGCTGTTTTTT.

The rearrangement uses TRBV27 and TRBJ1-2; TRBD1 is a possible D gene (6 bases). Germline V gene data show CDR1 as MNHEY and CDR2 as SMNVEV (reference sequence). The V end lost 8 bases, the J end lost 8 bases, and 18 bases lay between the germline ends. The CDR3 totals 13 residues. CDR3 protein: CASSLGGGRGYTF. The CDR3 DNA sequence: TGTGCCAGCTCCCTAGGCGGGGGCAGGGGCTACACCTTC.

The chain has TRBV3-1 (or the pseudogene TRBV3-2) and TRBJ1-3; D not resolved. There are 16 residues in the CDR3. V was trimmed by 1 base and J by 1 base, leaving 11 bases between them. Germline V gene sequence: CDR1 LGHDT, CDR2 YNNKEL (reference sequence). Written as DNA, the CDR3 is TGTGCCAGCAGCCAAGGAGGGATAGTATCTGGAAACACCATATATTTT. This codes for CASSQGGIVSGNTIYF.

The gene calls are TRBV27 and TRBJ2-7; 10 bases map to TRBD2. This CDR3 has 13 amino acids. The ends lost 10 bases at V and 0 bases at J; junction bases unmatched: 3. Looked up from germline, CDR1 is MNHEY and CDR2 is SMNVEV (reference sequence). Here the CDR3 reads CATRTSGSYEQYF. In DNA form, the CDR3 reads TGTGCCACCAGGACTAGCGGCTCCTACGAGCAGTACTTC.

CDR3 nucleotide sequence: TGCGCCAGCAGCCAAAACAGGGGTATGAACACTGAAGCTTTCTTT. Amino acids: CASSQNRGMNTEAFF. The rearrangement links TRBV4-3 to TRBJ1-1, with TRBD1 identical over 7 bases. Germline loops: CDR1 LGHNA, CDR2 YSLEER. V was pared by 2 bases and J by 0 bases, with 3 bases of the junction left unmatched. The CDR3 runs 15 residues.

The genes are TRBV19 and TRBJ1-1; perhaps TRBD1 as D (5 bases). Germline CDR1 reads LNHDA; CDR2 reads SQIVND (reference sequence). The CDR3 extends over 17 amino acids. V dropped 5 bases and J dropped 1 base, with 20 bases sitting between them. This chain's CDR3 is CASSFLRGSHPNTEAFF. CDR3 in DNA: TGTGCCAGTAGTTTTCTAAGGGGATCACACCCGAACACTGAAGCTTTCTTT.

This rearrangement joins TRBV3-1 (or the pseudogene TRBV3-2) to TRBJ1-2, with 7 bases identical to TRBD1. Unmatched junction bases numbered 8, after V lost 3 bases and J lost 4 bases. This CDR3 region has 15 residues. Germline CDR1 LGHDT, CDR2 YNNKEL (reference sequence). The CDR3 DNA sequence: TGTGCCAGCAGCCACCCAAGCCGGGACAGCTATGGCTACACCTTC. Its translation: CASSHPSRDSYGYTF.